The next 22 T cell receptor beta chains were all read from a single sample in a study of shared T cell receptors in the human thymus (dated by TCRdb to the early 2020s). Libraries came from the immunoSEQ multiplex PCR assay. TCRdb took over this immuneACCESS table, retaining in-frame rearrangements with V and J assigned. Such tables are incomplete; in checked studies, under half of the missing clones stem from an unresolved V gene, and the remainder is unexplained. In this sample the table shows approximately 660,000 clones, more than 75% of which occur a single time. The ten largest clones represent about 0.01% of the sample. These same records also appear under a second study, on human thymus T cells.

The sequencing input was thymocytes. The receptors were gathered from a boy in the first two years of life with a congenital heart defect. Donor details come from another sample of the same person, matched by shared clones.

V usage is TRBV6-1 and J usage is TRBJ2-7; TRBD1 matches at 9 bases. From germline, CDR1 is MNHNS and CDR2 SASEGT. The junction had 8 bases not matched to a gene; V was cut back by 4 bases and J by 4 bases. The CDR3 totals 15 residues. The CDR3 here is CASSGPDRGTYEQYF. The CDR3 DNA follows: TGTGCCAGCAGTGGCCCAGACAGGGGGACGTACGAGCAGTACTTC.

The chain recombines TRBV5-1 with TRBJ1-2; D remains unclear. V was clipped by 6 bases and J by 9 bases, with 21 bases between them. Germline CDR1 reads SGHRS; CDR2 reads YFSETQ. The CDR3 loop spans 14 amino acids. In nucleotides, the CDR3 is TGCGCCAGCACCCCCGGTGGGGAGGGCGTGAGCTACACCTTC. Amino acid sequence: CASTPGGEGVSYTF.

This clone was observed a single time. The V call is TRBV18, the J call TRBJ2-7, with 7 bases matching TRBD1. The V gene end was trimmed by 4 bases and the J gene end by 0 bases; junction bases not matched to a gene: 6. This CDR3 is built from 15 residues. Germline loops: CDR1 KGHSH, CDR2 LQKENI. The CDR3 sequence: CASSQGQRASYEQYF. CDR3 coding DNA: TGTGCCAGCTCACAGGGACAGAGAGCCTCCTACGAGCAGTACTTC.

CDR3 nucleotide sequence: TGTGCCAGCAGCCAAGTAAGCAGGGGGGAAGGCTACACCTTC. Translating gives CASSQVSRGEGYTF. This chain links TRBV4-2 with TRBJ1-2; 7 bases are shared with TRBD1. The ends lost 1 base at V and 8 bases at J; junction bases unmatched: 7. Germline lookup yields CDR1 LGHNA and CDR2 YNFKEQ. This CDR3 is 14 amino acids long.

The chain combines TRBV6-1 with TRBJ2-1, with 8 bases fitting TRBD1. Germline CDR1 is MNHNS and CDR2 is SASEGT. This CDR3 has 20 residues. V gave up 4 bases and J gave up 2 bases; unmatched junction bases: 19. The CDR3 is CASSARQGTGRSSPYNEQFF. The CDR3 DNA reads TGTGCCAGCAGTGCGCGACAGGGGACCGGTCGTAGCAGCCCCTACAATGAGCAGTTCTTC.

V usage is TRBV18 and J usage is TRBJ1-2; TRBD1 is a possible D gene (5 bases). The germline V gene encodes CDR1 KGHSH and CDR2 LQKENI. V lost 6 bases, J lost 3 bases, and 17 bases lay in between. There are 15 residues in the CDR3. The DNA for the CDR3 is TGTGCCAGCTCCCCAAGGACACCCCCGGACTATGGCTACACCTTC. Protein: CASSPRTPPDYGYTF.

V usage is TRBV6-5 and J usage is TRBJ1-1; D is possibly TRBD1 (6 bases). Trimming removed 1 base from V and 4 bases from J, with 10 bases in between. The CDR3 is 14 amino acids. From germline, CDR1 is MNHEY and CDR2 SVGAGI. This CDR3 is CASSYFDRSTEAFF. The CDR3 bases are TGTGCCAGCAGTTACTTCGACAGGAGCACTGAAGCTTTCTTT.

The V gene is TRBV2, the J gene TRBJ1-1; the D gene is possibly TRBD1 (6 bases). The CDR3 loop spans 16 amino acids. Trimming cost V 3 bases and J 1 base, with 15 bases left between them. Per the germline V gene, CDR1 is SNHLY and CDR2 is FYNNEI. The DNA of the CDR3 is TGTGCCAGCAGTGATAGGTTATGGGACACGAACACTGAAGCTTTCTTT. It encodes CASSDRLWDTNTEAFF.

The chain combines TRBV4-3 with TRBJ2-2; 8 bases are a match to TRBD2. CDR3 length: 17 residues. The germline gives CDR1 LGHNA, CDR2 YSLEER. The junction had 11 bases not matched to a gene; V was cut back by 3 bases and J by 5 bases. The CDR3 loop reads CASSQQTGTRPTGELFF. The CDR3 nucleotides read TGCGCCAGCAGCCAGCAAACCGGGACTAGACCAACCGGGGAGCTGTTTTTT.

The chain uses TRBV12-5 and TRBJ2-1, with D perhaps matching TRBD2 (5 bases). Deletions cut 2 bases from V and 7 bases from J, with 18 bases between. Germline loops: CDR1 LGHNT, CDR2 FRNRAP. CDR3 length equals 16 residues. The CDR3: CASGLPVLPGENEQFF. The DNA for the CDR3 is TGTGCTAGTGGTTTGCCCGTCCTGCCCGGGGAAAATGAGCAGTTCTTC.

The chain uses TRBV5-1 and TRBJ2-6, with D perhaps matching TRBD1 (6 bases). CDR1 SGHRS and CDR2 YFSETQ come from the germline V gene. V lost 1 base to trimming and J lost 4 bases, with 21 bases between them. The CDR3 has 19 amino acids. The CDR3 loop reads CASSLSAGGSGAGANVLTF. The DNA of the CDR3 is TGCGCCAGCAGCTTGAGCGCGGGTGGGTCAGGGGCCGGGGCCAACGTCCTGACTTTC.

V is TRBV10-3 and J is TRBJ1-1; tentative D call: TRBD1 (5 bases). Germline loops: CDR1 ENHRY, CDR2 SYGVKD. V was trimmed by 0 bases and J by 2 bases, leaving 19 bases between them. CDR3 size: 18 residues. The CDR3 DNA reads TGTGCCATCAGTGAGTCGGGGGGATCGAGGAGCGCCAACACTGAAGCTTTCTTT. As protein: CAISESGGSRSANTEAFF.

The genes are TRBV10-2 and TRBJ2-3; maybe TRBD2 (6 bases). The V gene's germline CDR1 is WSHSY and CDR2 SAAADI. Trimming took 2 bases from V and 0 from J, leaving 9 bases between them. CDR3 length: 15 residues. DNA of the CDR3: TGCGCCAGCAGTGAGGCGGGACCTAGCACAGATACGCAGTATTTT. It codes for CASSEAGPSTDTQYF.

The J gene is TRBJ1-5, the V gene TRBV12-5; maybe TRBD1 (6 bases). Germline V gene data show CDR1 as LGHNT and CDR2 as FRNRAP. V gave up 0 bases and J gave up 3 bases, with 12 bases separating them. CDR3 length equals 16 residues. CDR3 sequence (DNA): TGTGCTAGTGGTTTGGTCTTGACAGGCCACAATCAGCCCCAGCATTTT. Amino acids: CASGLVLTGHNQPQHF.

The V call is TRBV9, the J call TRBJ2-3; D may be TRBD2 (6 bases). CDR3 length equals 16 residues. The V end lost 3 bases, the J end lost 3 bases, and 17 bases lay between the germline ends. Germline values: CDR1 SGDLS, CDR2 YYNGEE. In DNA, the CDR3 is TGTGCCAGCAGCGCCTTGGGGGGAGAAGAGACAGATACGCAGTATTTT. It translates to CASSALGGEETDTQYF.

The genes are TRBV6-1 and TRBJ1-3; tentatively, D is TRBD1 (6 bases). Germline V lookup: CDR1 MNHNS, CDR2 SASEGT. V lost 3 bases to trimming and J lost 0 bases, with 9 bases between them. The CDR3 loop spans 15 amino acids. The CDR3: CASSDGDNSGNTIYF. CDR3 DNA sequence: TGTGCCAGCAGTGATGGGGACAACTCTGGAAACACCATATATTTT.

The J gene is TRBJ1-1, the V gene TRBV4-1; D not certain. The CDR3 length is 14 residues. With 0 bases removed from V and 1 base from J, the gap between germline ends came to 6 bases. Germline V lookup: CDR1 MGHRA, CDR2 YSYEKL. The CDR3 DNA reads as TGCGCCAGCAGCCAAGATTCGGGGAACACTGAAGCTTTCTTT. It codes for CASSQDSGNTEAFF.

The rearrangement joins TRBV6-1 to TRBJ2-1, with 10 nucleotides matching TRBD1. Germline V gene lookup returns CDR1 MNHNS and CDR2 SASEGT. There are 14 residues in the CDR3. V lost 6 bases, J lost 4 bases, and 3 bases stayed unmatched. CDR3: CASRWGQGYNEQFF. CDR3 nucleotides: TGTGCCAGCAGATGGGGACAGGGGTACAATGAGCAGTTCTTC.

The chain links TRBV4-3 to TRBJ2-7; 7 positions agree with TRBD1. V was clipped by 0 bases and J by 4 bases; unmatched bases: 9. This CDR3 contains 16 residues. Per germline, CDR1 LGHNA and CDR2 YSLEER. The CDR3 DNA sequence: TGCGCCAGCAGCCAAGACGTAAACAGGGGATTATACGAGCAGTACTTC. Translation gives CASSQDVNRGLYEQYF.

The chain uses TRBV5-1 and TRBJ2-1; TRBD1 aligns across 11 bases. The germline gives CDR1 SGHRS, CDR2 YFSETQ. With V trimmed by 4 bases and J by 8 bases, 11 bases remained unmatched. The CDR3 totals 16 residues. The CDR3 coding sequence is TGCGCCAGCAGCCCGCGGACAGGGGGCGCCCCTTATGAGCAGTTCTTC. Translation gives CASSPRTGGAPYEQFF.

This clone showed up just a few times. The chain recombines TRBV4-1 with TRBJ1-3; TRBD1 might be the D (5 bases). Germline lookup yields CDR1 MGHRA and CDR2 YSYEKL. The CDR3 is 17 amino acids. Trimming cost V 1 base and J 2 bases, with 15 bases left between them. CDR3 in amino acids: CASSQVAGFGAGNTIYF. The CDR3 DNA follows: TGCGCCAGCAGCCAAGTCGCAGGGTTTGGGGCTGGAAACACCATATATTTT.

This chain joins TRBV19 and TRBJ2-6, with 7 bases aligning to TRBD1. This CDR3 contains 16 residues. Germline assignment: CDR1 LNHDA and CDR2 SQIVND (reference sequence). V lost 5 bases to trimming and J lost 0 bases; unmatched junction nucleotides: 4. In DNA, the CDR3 is TGTGCCAGTAGTGACAGGGTCTCCTCTGGGGCCAACGTCCTGACTTTC. Encoded protein: CASSDRVSSGANVLTF.